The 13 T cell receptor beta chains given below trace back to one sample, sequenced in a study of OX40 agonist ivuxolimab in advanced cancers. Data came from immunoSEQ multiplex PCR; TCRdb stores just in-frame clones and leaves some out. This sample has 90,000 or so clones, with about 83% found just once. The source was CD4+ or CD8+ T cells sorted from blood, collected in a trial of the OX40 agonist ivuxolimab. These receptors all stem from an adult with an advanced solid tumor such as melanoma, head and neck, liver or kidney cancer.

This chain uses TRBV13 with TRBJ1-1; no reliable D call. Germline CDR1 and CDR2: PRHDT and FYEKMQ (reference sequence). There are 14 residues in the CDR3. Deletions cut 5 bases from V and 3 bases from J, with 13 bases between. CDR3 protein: CASSDGALDTEAFF. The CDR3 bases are TGTGCCAGCAGCGACGGTGCCTTGGACACTGAAGCTTTCTTT.

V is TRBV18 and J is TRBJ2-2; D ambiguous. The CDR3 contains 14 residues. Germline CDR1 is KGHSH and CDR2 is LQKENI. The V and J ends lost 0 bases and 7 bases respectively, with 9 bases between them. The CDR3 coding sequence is TGTGCCAGCTCACCACCCCCGGGCGTCGGGGAGCTGTTTTTT. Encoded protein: CASSPPPGVGELFF.

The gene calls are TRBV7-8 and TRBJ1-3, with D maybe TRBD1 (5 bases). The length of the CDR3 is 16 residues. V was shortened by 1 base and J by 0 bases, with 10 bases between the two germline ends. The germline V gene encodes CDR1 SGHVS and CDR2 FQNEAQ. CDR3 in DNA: TGTGCCAGCAGCTTAGATGGGGGGAACTCTGGAAACACCATATATTTT. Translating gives CASSLDGGNSGNTIYF.

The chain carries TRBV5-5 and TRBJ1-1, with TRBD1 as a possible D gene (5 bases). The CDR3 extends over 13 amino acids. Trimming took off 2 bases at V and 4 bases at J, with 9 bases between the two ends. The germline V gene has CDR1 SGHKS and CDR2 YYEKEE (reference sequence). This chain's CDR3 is CASSFQGGTEAFF. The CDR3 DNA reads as TGTGCCAGCAGCTTCCAGGGCGGCACTGAAGCTTTCTTT.

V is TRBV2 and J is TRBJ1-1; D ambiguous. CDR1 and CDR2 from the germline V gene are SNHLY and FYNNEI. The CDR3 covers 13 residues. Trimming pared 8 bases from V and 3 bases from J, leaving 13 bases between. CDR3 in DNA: TGTGCCAGCCTACTCCCCCCCGACACTGAAGCTTTCTTT. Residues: CASLLPPDTEAFF.

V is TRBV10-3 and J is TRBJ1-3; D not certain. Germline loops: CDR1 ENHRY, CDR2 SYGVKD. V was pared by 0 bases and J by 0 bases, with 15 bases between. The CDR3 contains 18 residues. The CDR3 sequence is CAISESMGRRSSGNTIYF. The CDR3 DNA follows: TGTGCCATCAGTGAGTCCATGGGCAGGAGGAGCTCTGGAAACACCATATATTTT.

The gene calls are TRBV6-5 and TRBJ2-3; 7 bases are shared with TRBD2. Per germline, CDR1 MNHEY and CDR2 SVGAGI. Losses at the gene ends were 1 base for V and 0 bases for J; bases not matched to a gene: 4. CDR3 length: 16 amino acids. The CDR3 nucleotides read TGTGCCAGCAGTTACTTAGCGGGTCCTAGCACAGATACGCAGTATTTT. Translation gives CASSYLAGPSTDTQYF.

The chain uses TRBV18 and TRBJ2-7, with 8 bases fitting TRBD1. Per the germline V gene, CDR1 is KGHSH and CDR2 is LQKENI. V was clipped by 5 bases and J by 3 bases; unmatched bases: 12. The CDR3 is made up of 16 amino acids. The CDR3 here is CASSSQGVGLIYEQYF. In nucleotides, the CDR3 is TGTGCCAGCTCATCACAGGGGGTAGGCTTAATCTACGAGCAGTACTTC.

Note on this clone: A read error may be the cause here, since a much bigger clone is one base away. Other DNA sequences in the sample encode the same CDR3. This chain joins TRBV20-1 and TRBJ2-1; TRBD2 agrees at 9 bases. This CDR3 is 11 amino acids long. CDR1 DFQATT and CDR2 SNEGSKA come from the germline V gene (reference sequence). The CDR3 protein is CSASGNWEQFF. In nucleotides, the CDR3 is TGCAGCGCTAGCGGGAATTGGGAGCAGTTCTTC.

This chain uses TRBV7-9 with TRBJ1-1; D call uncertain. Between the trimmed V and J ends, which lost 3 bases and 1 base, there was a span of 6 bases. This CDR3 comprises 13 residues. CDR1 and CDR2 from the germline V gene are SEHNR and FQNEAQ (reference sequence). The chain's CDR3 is CASSFKGNTEAFF. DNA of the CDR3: TGTGCCAGCAGCTTCAAGGGGAACACTGAAGCTTTCTTT.

The CDR3 reads CASSIGTGGGQPQHF. CDR3 in DNA: TGTGCCAGTAGTATCGGGACAGGGGGCGGGCAGCCCCAGCATTTT. The rearrangement links TRBV19 to TRBJ1-5; 12 bases match TRBD1. The CDR3 length is 15 residues. J gave up 7 bases and V 3 bases, and 4 bases lay outside the gene matches. Looked up from germline, CDR1 is LNHDA and CDR2 is SQIVND (reference sequence).

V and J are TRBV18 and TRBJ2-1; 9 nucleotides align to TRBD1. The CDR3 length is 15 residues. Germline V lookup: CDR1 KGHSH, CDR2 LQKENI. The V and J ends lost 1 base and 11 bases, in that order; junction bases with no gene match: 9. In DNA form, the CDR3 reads TGTGCCAGCTCACCACTGGGGACAGGGCAAACCAAGCAGTTCTTC. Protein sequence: CASSPLGTGQTKQFF.

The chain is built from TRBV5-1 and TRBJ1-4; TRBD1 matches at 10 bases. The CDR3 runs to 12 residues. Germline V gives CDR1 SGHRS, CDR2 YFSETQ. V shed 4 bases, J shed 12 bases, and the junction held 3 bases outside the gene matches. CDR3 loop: CASSHGTGELFF. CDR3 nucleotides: TGCGCCAGCAGCCACGGGACAGGGGAACTGTTTTTT.